A selection of T cell receptor beta chains follows, all from one sample in a study of CD8+ T cells in alopecia areata. The method was immunoSEQ multiplex PCR; TCRdb's version includes in-frame clones alone and lacks a portion of them. Here the sample spans hundreds of thousands of clones, 57% being singletons. The material sequenced was CD4+ T cells sorted from blood, taken at week 0. These receptors came from a human donor with alopecia areata. Each CDR3 is given with its conserved first and last residue.

v_gene: TRBV30
CDR3aa: CAWNSFTGGTEAFF

v_gene: TRBV4-1
CDR3aa: CASSQITDTQYF

v_gene: TRBV18
CDR3aa: CASSPGSNTGELFF

v_gene: TRBV4-2
CDR3aa: CASSQDSSRGLGGNEQFF

v_gene: TRBV10-3
CDR3aa: CAISESEGIKTQYF

v_gene: TRBV18
CDR3aa: CASSPMTSGVTDTQYF

v_gene: TRBV30
CDR3aa: CAWSVARTGRTNVLTF

v_gene: TRBV15
CDR3aa: CATSRDNRATNEKLFF

v_gene: TRBV29-1
CDR3aa: CSLTADGDTEAFF

v_gene: TRBV30
CDR3aa: CAWTQGASQPQHF